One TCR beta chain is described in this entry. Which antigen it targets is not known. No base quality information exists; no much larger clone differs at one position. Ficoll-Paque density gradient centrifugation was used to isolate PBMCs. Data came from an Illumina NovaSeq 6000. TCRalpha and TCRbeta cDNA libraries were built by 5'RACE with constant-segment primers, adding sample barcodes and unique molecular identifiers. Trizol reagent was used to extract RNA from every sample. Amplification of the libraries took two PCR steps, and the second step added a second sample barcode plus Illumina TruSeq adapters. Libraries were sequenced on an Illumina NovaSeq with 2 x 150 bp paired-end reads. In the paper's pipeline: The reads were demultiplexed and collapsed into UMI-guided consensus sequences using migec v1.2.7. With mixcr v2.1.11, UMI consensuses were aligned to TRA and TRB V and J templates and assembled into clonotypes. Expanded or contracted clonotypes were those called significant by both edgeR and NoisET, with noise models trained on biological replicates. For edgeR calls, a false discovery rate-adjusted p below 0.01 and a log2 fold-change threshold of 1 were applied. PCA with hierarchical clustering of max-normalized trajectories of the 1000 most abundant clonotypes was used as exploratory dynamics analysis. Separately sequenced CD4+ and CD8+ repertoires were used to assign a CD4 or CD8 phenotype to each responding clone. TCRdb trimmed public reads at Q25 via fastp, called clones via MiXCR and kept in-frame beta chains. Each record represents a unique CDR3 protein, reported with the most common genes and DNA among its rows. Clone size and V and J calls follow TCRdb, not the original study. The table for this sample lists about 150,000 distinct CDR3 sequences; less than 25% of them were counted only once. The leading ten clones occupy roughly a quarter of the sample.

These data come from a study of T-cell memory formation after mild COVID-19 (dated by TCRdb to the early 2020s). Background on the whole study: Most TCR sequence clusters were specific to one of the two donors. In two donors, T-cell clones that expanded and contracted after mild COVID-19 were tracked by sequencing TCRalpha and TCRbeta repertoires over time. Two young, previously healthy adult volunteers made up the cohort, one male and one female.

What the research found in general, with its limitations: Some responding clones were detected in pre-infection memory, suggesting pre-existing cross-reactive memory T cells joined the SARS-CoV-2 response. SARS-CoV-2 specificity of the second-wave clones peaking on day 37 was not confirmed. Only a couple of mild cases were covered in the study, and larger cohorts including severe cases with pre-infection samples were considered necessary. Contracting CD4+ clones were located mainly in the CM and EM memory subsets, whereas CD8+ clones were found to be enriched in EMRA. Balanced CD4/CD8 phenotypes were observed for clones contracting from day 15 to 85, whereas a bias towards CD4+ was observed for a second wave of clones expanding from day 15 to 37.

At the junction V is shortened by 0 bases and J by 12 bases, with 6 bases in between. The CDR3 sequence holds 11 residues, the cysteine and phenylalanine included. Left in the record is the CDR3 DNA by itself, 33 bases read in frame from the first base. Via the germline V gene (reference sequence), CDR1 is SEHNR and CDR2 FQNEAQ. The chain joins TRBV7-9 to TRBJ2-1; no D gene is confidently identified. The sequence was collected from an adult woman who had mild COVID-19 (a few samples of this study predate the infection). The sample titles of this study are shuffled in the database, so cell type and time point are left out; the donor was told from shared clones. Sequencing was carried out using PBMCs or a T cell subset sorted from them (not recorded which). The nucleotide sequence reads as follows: TGTGCCAGCAGCTTAGCGGTTGGGCAGTTCTTC. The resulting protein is CASSLAVGQFF.